This TCR delta chain came from a study of gamma-delta chains in newborns, infants, children (dated by TCRdb to about 2019). For context, the study as a whole: According to the study title, microbial exposure causes polyclonal expansion of innate gammadelta T cells right after birth. Right after human newborns were born, the researchers looked at the way microbial exposure shaped their populations of innate gammadelta T cells.

The sequencer listed for this sample is Illumina MiSeq. TCRdb called clones anew from the public reads via CATT; matching DNA rows were later pooled. Recorded for this sample are 6,100 or so delta-chain clones; about 14% of them occurred a single time. Together, the top ten hold 20% to 25% of the sample. By sample share, this clone is medium-sized (0.01 to 0.1%). What this receptor recognizes is not known. No quality values exist for individual bases; no much larger clone is one base distant. V loses 0 bases at its end and J loses 8 bases; junction bases beyond the gene matches: 13. Reading from cysteine to phenylalanine, the CDR3 counts 16 amino acids. Only the CDR3 region is kept as DNA, spanning 48 bases read in frame from base 1. CDR1 and CDR2, looked up from the germline V gene, are GEAIGNYY and EKD.

The chain joins TRDV2 to TRDJ1; 8 bases in between match TRDD3. This clonotype was obtained from a child who was a newborn, infant or young child, either healthy, febrile or measles-vaccinated (not recorded which). This sample comprised blood, obtained at baseline. The CDR3 protein is CACDTIEAGGDLKLIF. The nucleotide sequence reads as follows: TGTGCCTGTGACACCATTGAGGCTGGGGGAGACCTAAAACTCATCTTT.